This paragraph reports one T cell receptor (beta chain). Produced via immunoSEQ multiplex PCR; TCRdb's table is partial and in-frame only. The data contain 190,000 or so clones, approximately 92% of them singletons. The sample is drawn from a study of control samples from healthy donors and cancer patients. The sequenced material came from blood. The source of this sequence is a man between 18 and 35 years old in good health.

The CDR3 spells CASEMNTEAFF. The CDR3 region has the DNA TGTGCCTCGGAAATGAACACTGAAGCTTTCTTT. V is TRBV19 and J is TRBJ1-1; D is undetermined. V was trimmed by 11 bases and J by 0 bases, leaving 7 bases between them. The V gene's germline CDR1 is LNHDA and CDR2 SQIVND (reference sequence). The CDR3 sequence is 11 residues long.